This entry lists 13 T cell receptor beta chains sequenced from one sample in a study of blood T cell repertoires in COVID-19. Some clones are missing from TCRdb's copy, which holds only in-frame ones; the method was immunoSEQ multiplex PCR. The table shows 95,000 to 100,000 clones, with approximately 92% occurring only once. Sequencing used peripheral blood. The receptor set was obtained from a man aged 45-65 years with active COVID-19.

The CDR3 sequence: CAISERGTRGDQPQHF. The CDR3 DNA follows: TGTGCCATCAGTGAGCGTGGGACGCGGGGGGATCAGCCCCAGCATTTT. The chain links TRBV10-3 to TRBJ1-5, with D possibly matching TRBD1 (5 bases). This CDR3 is built from 16 residues. Deletions cut 2 bases from V and 5 bases from J, with 16 bases between. CDR1 ENHRY and CDR2 SYGVKD come from the germline V gene.

In nucleotides, the CDR3 is TGTGCCTGGAGTGAGGGAGCAACCCCGAACACCGGGGAGCTGTTTTTT. Encoded protein: CAWSEGATPNTGELFF. This rearrangement joins TRBV30 to TRBJ2-2, with D maybe TRBD2 (5 bases). The CDR3 sequence is 16 residues long. Trimming shortened V by 1 base and J by 0 bases, and 12 bases separated the two germline ends. Germline CDR1 is GTSNPN and CDR2 is SVGIG (reference sequence).

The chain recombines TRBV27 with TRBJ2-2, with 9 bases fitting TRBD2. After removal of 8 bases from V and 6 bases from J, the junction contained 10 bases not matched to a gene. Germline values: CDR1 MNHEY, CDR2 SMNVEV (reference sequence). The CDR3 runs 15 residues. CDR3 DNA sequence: TGTGCCAGCCGGCGGGAGGGCCTAGTCGCCGGGGAGCTGTTTTTT. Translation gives CASRREGLVAGELFF.

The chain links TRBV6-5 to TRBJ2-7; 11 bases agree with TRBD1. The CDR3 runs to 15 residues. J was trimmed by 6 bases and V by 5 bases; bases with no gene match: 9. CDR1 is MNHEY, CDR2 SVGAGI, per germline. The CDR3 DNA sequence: TGTGCCAGCAGTCCCTGGGTGGGACAGGGGGGCGAGCAGTACTTC. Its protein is CASSPWVGQGGEQYF.

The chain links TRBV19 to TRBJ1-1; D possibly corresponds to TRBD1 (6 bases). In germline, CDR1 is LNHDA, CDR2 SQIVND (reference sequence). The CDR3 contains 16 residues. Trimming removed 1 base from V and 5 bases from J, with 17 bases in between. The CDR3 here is CASSIGPQGWSTEAFF. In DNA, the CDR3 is TGTGCCAGTAGTATAGGCCCACAGGGTTGGAGTACTGAAGCTTTCTTT.

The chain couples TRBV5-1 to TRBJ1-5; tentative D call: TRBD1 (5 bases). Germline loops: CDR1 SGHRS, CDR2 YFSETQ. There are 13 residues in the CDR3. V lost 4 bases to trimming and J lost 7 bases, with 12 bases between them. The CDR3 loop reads CASSLGGGQPQHF. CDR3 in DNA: TGCGCCAGCAGCCTGGGGGGGGGACAGCCCCAGCATTTT.

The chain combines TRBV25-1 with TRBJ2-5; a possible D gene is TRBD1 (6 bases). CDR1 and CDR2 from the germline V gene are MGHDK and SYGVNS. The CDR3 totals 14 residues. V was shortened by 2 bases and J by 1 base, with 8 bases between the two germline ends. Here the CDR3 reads CASSENRVQETQYF. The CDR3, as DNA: TGTGCCAGCAGTGAAAACAGGGTCCAAGAGACCCAGTACTTC.

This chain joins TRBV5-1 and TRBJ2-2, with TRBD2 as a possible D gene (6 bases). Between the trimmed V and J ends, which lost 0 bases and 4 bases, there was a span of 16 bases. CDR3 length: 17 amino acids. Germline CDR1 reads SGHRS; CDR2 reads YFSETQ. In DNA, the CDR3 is TGCGCCAGCAGCTTGGGTCGCGGGGCCCGGGGCACCGGGGAGCTGTTTTTT. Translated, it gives CASSLGRGARGTGELFF.

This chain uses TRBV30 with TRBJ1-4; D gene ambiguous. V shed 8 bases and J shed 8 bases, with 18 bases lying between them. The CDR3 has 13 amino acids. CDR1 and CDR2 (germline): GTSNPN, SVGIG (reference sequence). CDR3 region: CALPGVISEKLFF. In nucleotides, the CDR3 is TGTGCCCTACCCGGGGTAATATCAGAAAAACTGTTTTTT. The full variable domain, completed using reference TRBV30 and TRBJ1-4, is SQTIHQWPATLVQPVGSPLSLECTVEGTSNPNLYWYRQAAGRGLQLLFYSVGIGQISSEVPQNLSASRPQDRQFILSSKKLLLSDSGFYLCALPGVISEKLFFGSGTQLSVL.

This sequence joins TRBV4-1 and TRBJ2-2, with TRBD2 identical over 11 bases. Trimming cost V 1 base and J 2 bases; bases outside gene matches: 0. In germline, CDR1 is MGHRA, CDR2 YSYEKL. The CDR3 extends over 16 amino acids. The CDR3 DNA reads TGCGCCAGCAGCCAAGGACTAGCGGGAAACACCGGGGAGCTGTTTTTT. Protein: CASSQGLAGNTGELFF.

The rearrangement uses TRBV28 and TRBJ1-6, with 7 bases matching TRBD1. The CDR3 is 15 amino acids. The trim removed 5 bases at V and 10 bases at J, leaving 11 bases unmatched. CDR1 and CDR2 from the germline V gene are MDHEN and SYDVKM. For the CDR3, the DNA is TGTGCCAGCAGTGACCAGACAGGGTTTAACTCACCCCTCCACTTT. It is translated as CASSDQTGFNSPLHF.

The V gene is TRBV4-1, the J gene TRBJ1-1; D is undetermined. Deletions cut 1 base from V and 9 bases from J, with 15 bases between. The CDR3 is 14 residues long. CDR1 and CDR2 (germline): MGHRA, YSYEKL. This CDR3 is CASSQVVEATKAFF. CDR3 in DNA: TGCGCCAGCAGCCAAGTGGTGGAGGCGACTAAAGCTTTCTTT.

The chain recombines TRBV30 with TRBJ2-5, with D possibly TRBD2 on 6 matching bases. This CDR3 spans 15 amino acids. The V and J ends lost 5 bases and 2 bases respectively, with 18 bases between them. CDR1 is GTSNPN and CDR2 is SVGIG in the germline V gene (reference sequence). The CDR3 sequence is CAWSPLAVRQETQYF. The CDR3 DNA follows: TGTGCCTGGTCCCCCTTAGCGGTACGACAAGAGACCCAGTACTTC. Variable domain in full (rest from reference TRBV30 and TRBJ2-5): SQTIHQWPATLVQPVGSPLSLECTVEGTSNPNLYWYRQAAGRGLQLLFYSVGIGQISSEVPQNLSASRPQDRQFILSSKKLLLSDSGFYLCAWSPLAVRQETQYFGPGTRLLVL.